This T cell receptor beta chain was retrieved from a study of tumor-infiltrating lymphocytes in primary liver carcinoma. Co-extraction yielded RNA and DNA from roughly 20-30 mg of unsorted bulk tissue. CDR1 SQVTM and CDR2 ANQGSEA come from the germline V gene. The CDR3 contains 14 residues. Using a constant-region primer together with ProtoScript II reverse transcriptase, TCR beta cDNA was made from about 500 ng of total RNA. Modified slightly, ARM-PCR produced TCR beta libraries over three nested multiplex PCR rounds. Primers for the first two PCR rounds were TRBV1-TRBV30 forward primers and a C-beta reverse primer (about 9 cycles per round). TCRdb called the multiplex PCR reads again in MiXCR, with one record for every CDR3 protein. In the table there are under 50,000 distinct CDR3 sequences, about three quarters of which are singletons. Remarks on this clonotype: The junction departs from the called germline gene at one end, perhaps through a read error.

The V and J genes are TRBV29-1 and TRBJ2-7; D may be TRBD1 (7 bases). Sequencing input: liver tumor tissue from sampling region 5. The subset: tumor region T5, tumor centre. The clonotype comes from a man in his forties or fifties with primary liver carcinoma and hepatitis B virus infection. CDR3 in amino acids: CNVASVRGPHEQYF. The DNA for the CDR3 is TGCAACGTTGCTAGCGTAAGGGGGCCCCACGAGCAGTACTTC.